This TCR beta chain emerged from a study of blood T cell repertoires in COVID-19. Study summary: COVID-19 samples from acute and convalescent phases originated in the United States, Italy and Spain. PBMCs, B-cell-depleted T cells, or T cells provided the cDNA or gDNA that made up the material.

Clones were sequenced by immunoSEQ multiplex PCR, and TCRdb holds only the in-frame ones, with some missing. The sample includes 300,000 to 350,000 clones, around nine tenths seen only once; the top ten take around 0.92%. The germline CDR1 and CDR2 sequences are SGDLS and YYNGEE. With 0 bases removed from V and 0 bases from J, the gap between germline ends came to 7 bases. The CDR3 loop spans 16 amino acids. This clone has a single count. Cohorts were assigned according to the clinical history that participants reported. Sequencing input: PBMCs or T cells enriched from blood (not recorded which). This TCR was sampled from a young woman who had been exposed to COVID-19. The chain carries TRBV9 and TRBJ2-6; D unresolved. CDR3 amino acids: CASSVDRFSGANVLTF. CDR3 sequence (DNA): TGTGCCAGCAGCGTAGATCGGTTCTCTGGGGCCAACGTCCTGACTTTC.